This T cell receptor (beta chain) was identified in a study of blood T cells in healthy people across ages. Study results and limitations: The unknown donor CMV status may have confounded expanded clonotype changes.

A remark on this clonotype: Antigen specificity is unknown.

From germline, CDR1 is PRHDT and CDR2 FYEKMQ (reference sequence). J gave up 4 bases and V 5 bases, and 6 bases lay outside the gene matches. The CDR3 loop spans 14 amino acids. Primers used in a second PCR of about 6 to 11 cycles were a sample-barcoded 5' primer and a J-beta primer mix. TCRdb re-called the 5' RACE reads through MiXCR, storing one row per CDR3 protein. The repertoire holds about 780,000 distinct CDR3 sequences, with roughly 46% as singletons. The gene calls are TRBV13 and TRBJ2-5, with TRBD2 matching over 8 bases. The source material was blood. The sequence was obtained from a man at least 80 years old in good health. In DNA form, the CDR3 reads TGTGCCAGCAGCAGATATAGCGGGGCAGAGACCCAGTACTTC. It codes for CASSRYSGAETQYF.